A single T cell receptor (beta chain) is shown here with its context. Antigen unknown. The data were obtained in a study of shared clonotypes between healthy human individuals. Study as a whole: Participating donors consisted of two women and a few men aged 18 to 49. Overall study results and limits: Blood was the sole source, and tissue repertoires probably differ.

The CDR3 loop spans 15 amino acids. In germline, CDR1 is SGHTA, CDR2 FQGNSA. Losses at the gene ends were 4 bases for V and 6 bases for J; bases not matched to a gene: 8. The quantity of DNA used in unsorted PBMC replicate PCRs was 300 ng, corresponding to tens of thousands of T cell genomes. Sequenced by immunoSEQ multiplex PCR; TCRdb stores in-frame clones only, minus some. This table has nearly 500,000 clones, less than 80% appearing once. Recent vaccinations or acute infections were absent in the healthy HIV-negative adult donors. The chain uses TRBV7-2 and TRBJ1-2, with TRBD1 identical over 10 bases. Sequencing was done on a sample of PBMCs. The receptor was isolated from a woman aged 40 to 50 in good health. Some clones in this sample may be carry-over from other donors' samples. The CDR3 here is CASSSSPTGGDGYTF. CDR3 bases: TGTGCCAGCAGCTCCTCCCCGACAGGGGGCGATGGCTACACCTTC.